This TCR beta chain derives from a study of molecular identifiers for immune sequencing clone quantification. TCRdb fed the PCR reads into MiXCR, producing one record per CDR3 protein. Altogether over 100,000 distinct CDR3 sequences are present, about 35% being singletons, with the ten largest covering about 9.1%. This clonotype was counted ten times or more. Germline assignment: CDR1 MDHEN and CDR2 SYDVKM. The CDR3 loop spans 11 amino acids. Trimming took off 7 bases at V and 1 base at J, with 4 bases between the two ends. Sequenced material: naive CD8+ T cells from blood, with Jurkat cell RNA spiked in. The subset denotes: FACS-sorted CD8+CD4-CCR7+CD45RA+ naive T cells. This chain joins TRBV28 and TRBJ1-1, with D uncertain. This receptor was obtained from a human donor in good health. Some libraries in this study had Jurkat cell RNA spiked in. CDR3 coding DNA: TGTGCCAGCACTAGGAACACTGAAGCTTTCTTT. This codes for CASTRNTEAFF.